This TCR beta chain was sequenced for a study of cytomegalovirus exposure and HLA in healthy donors. Study-level background: A subsequent analysis reported that the 110 or so validation repertoires were produced on the same platform that had also been used for the 666 first-cohort repertoires.

From the roughly 120-subject validation cohort, which was separate from the approximately 700-subject first cohort, the donors were drawn. Unmatched junction bases numbered 20, after V lost 6 bases and J lost 9 bases. The germline CDR1 and CDR2 sequences are MDHEN and SYDVKM. This CDR3 has 18 amino acids. Repertoires were generated with immunoSEQ multiplex PCR, while TCRdb's copy carries only in-frame clones and drops some. This table has around 190,000 clones, 85% appearing once. Sequenced sample: PBMCs. This sequence originates from a man aged 18-30 years in good health and CMV-seropositive. The rearrangement uses TRBV28 and TRBJ2-1; 10 nucleotides align to TRBD2. CDR3 loop: CASSYHPPAGGPSGEQFF. The CDR3, as DNA: TGTGCCAGCAGCTATCATCCTCCAGCGGGAGGGCCGTCGGGTGAGCAGTTCTTC. Looking up the rest from reference TRBV28 and TRBJ2-1 gives the full variable domain: DVKVTQSSRYLVKRTGEKVFLECVQDMDHENMFWYRQDPGLGLRLIYFSYDVKMKEKGDIPEGYSVSREKKERFSLILESASTNQTSMYLCASSYHPPAGGPSGEQFFGPGTRLTVL.